This T cell receptor (beta chain) originates from a study of beta chain features in type 1 diabetes. Study information: Comparable age, gender and cell yields were observed in patients relative to healthy donors.

Overall study results and limits: Patients with Type 1 diabetes showed moderately but significantly shorter TCRB CDR3s in all four CD4+ subsets. Because the template was cDNA, high-expressing cells might be over-represented. A potential influence of HLA type upon TCRB rearrangement remained unresolved herein. PCR might show a preference for shorter templates, equally across patients and controls.

A word on this clone: The antigen is not known.

V lost 4 bases to trimming and J lost 1 base, with 10 bases between them. The CDR3 length is 14 residues. Germline V gene lookup returns CDR1 MGHDK and CDR2 SYGVNS. Expressed TCRB transcripts got sequenced, as all isolated RNA was reverse transcribed. The data were produced by immunoSEQ multiplex PCR, yet TCRdb's version contains in-frame clones alone and is incomplete. The sample has under 850,000 clones; around 15% are singletons. This sequence originates from a man younger than 35 with type 1 diabetes. This chain joins TRBV25-1 and TRBJ1-1, with unresolved D. Input material: naive CD4+ T cells from blood. The DNA of the CDR3 is TGTGCCAGCAGTGGAATGCAGGAGAACACTGAAGCTTTCTTT. Its translation is CASSGMQENTEAFF.